The 11 T cell receptor beta chains presented below share a single source sample, sequenced in a study of post-analysis software for immune sequencing data. General observations from the study: In patients, 4 to 6 TRBV segments were more frequent than in controls, with TRBV5-6, TRBV5-1 and TRBV20-1 among them.

These receptors' antigens are unknown. Tagging with unique molecular identifiers was a feature of the TCR beta cDNA libraries. TCRdb redid the calling of the PCR reads with MiXCR, one entry per CDR3 protein. Among some 890,000 distinct CDR3 sequences listed, approximately 57% were seen once. The sample consisted of blood. Receptors were obtained from a girl under 18 with multiple sclerosis.

The chain uses TRBV29-1 and TRBJ1-1, with a tentative D call TRBD1 (5 bases). Germline CDR1 reads SQVTM; CDR2 reads ANQGSEA. Deletions cut 5 bases from V and 0 bases from J, with 31 bases between. This CDR3 is built from 20 residues. The CDR3 DNA is TGCAGCGTTCGGCCCCAGCGACAGACCTCTCCATTATCTTTGAACACTGAAGCTTTCTTT. It is translated as CSVRPQRQTSPLSLNTEAFF.

J is TRBJ2-7 and V is TRBV10-3, with a weak D call TRBD1 (6 bases). The V and J ends lost 3 bases and 2 bases respectively, with 11 bases between them. CDR1 is ENHRY, CDR2 SYGVKD, per germline. The CDR3 length is 14 residues. The CDR3 nucleotides are TGTGCCATCAGTGACCAGGGGAAAGCCTACGAGCAGTACTTC. It specifies CAISDQGKAYEQYF.

The chain links TRBV10-3 to TRBJ2-5; D call uncertain. The V gene's germline CDR1 is ENHRY and CDR2 SYGVKD. The CDR3 spans 11 residues. V shed 6 bases and J shed 3 bases, with 5 bases lying between them. The chain's CDR3 is CAIRVEETQYF. The DNA of the CDR3 is TGTGCCATCAGGGTAGAAGAGACCCAGTACTTC.

V gene TRBV3-1 combines with J gene TRBJ2-3, with D tentatively TRBD2 (6 bases). The CDR3 consists of 11 residues. V shed 4 bases and J shed 7 bases, with 6 bases lying between them. Germline assignment: CDR1 LGHDT and CDR2 YNNKEL (reference sequence). CDR3 coding DNA: TGTGCCAGCAGCCGCGGGAATACGCAGTATTTT. Translated, it gives CASSRGNTQYF.

The chain carries TRBV5-1 and TRBJ1-5, with D uncertain. Germline loops: CDR1 SGHRS, CDR2 YFSETQ. V lost 0 bases, J lost 6 bases, and 13 bases lay in between. The length of the CDR3 is 15 residues. The CDR3 sequence: CASSLGVGEGQPQHF. The CDR3 bases are TGCGCCAGCAGCTTGGGGGTCGGGGAAGGTCAGCCCCAGCATTTT.

V usage is TRBV12-3 or TRBV12-4 and J usage is TRBJ2-7; 10 bases are a match to TRBD1. V dropped 6 bases and J dropped 6; count of bases not matched to a gene: 8. This CDR3 has 14 residues. CDR3 region: CASSPGQGFSEQYF. The CDR3 region has the DNA TGTGCCAGCAGCCCGGGACAGGGGTTTAGCGAGCAGTACTTC.

This clonotype was found once. This chain links TRBV5-4 with TRBJ2-1; no firm D call. Germline loops: CDR1 SGHNT, CDR2 YYREEE (reference sequence). Trimming cost V 4 bases and J 9 bases, with 8 bases left between them. CDR3 size: 11 residues. The CDR3 loop is CASSASGEQFF. DNA for the CDR3: TGTGCCAGCAGCGCGTCTGGTGAGCAGTTCTTC.

This rearrangement joins TRBV21-1 to TRBJ2-5; the D call of TRBD1 is as the table states it, not checked on the DNA. TRBV21-1 is a pseudogene segment. This CDR3 is built from 15 residues. CDR3 DNA: TGTGCCAGCAGCAAGACGGGGCATTTCCAAGAGACCCAGTACTTC. Its translation is CASSKTGHFQETQYF.

In its sample, this clonotype was seen a few times. The chain links TRBV3-1 to TRBJ2-1, with 11 bases lining up with TRBD2. Germline-derived CDR1 and CDR2 are LGHDT and YNNKEL (reference sequence). V trimming: 0 bases; J trimming: 5 bases; junction bases outside the gene matches: 0. The CDR3 consists of 15 residues. The chain's CDR3 is CASSQETSGDNEQFF. The CDR3 bases are TGTGCCAGCAGCCAAGAGACTAGCGGGGACAATGAGCAGTTCTTC.

The gene calls are TRBV4-1 and TRBJ1-2; D call uncertain. Trimming stripped 1 base from V and 8 bases from J, with 11 bases between. Germline V CDR1 and CDR2: MGHRA, YSYEKL. CDR3 length: 13 residues. DNA of the CDR3: TGCGCCAGCAGCCAAGCTCGGGGAGAAGGCTACACCTTC. Translation: CASSQARGEGYTF.

This clonotype was counted a few times. The J gene is TRBJ2-4, the V gene TRBV20-1; D could derive from TRBD1 or TRBD2 (5 bases each). Per the germline V gene, CDR1 is DFQATT and CDR2 is SNEGSKA (reference sequence). V lost 6 bases to trimming and J lost 9 bases, with 21 bases between them. This CDR3 has 14 residues. In DNA form, the CDR3 reads TGCAGTGCGGGCCGTGGGTGGGGCGGAGGCATTCAGTACTTC. Translation gives CSAGRGWGGGIQYF.